This T cell receptor beta chain originates from a study of blood T cell repertoires in COVID-19. Study processing details: How many nucleated cells were present was estimated from reference gene primer amplification. Sequencing was performed with immunoSEQ multiplex PCR; in TCRdb, only in-frame clones are kept and a portion is missing. V and J calls and clone size are those listed in that table; D and trimming were worked out from the DNA. The repertoire holds about 200,000 clones, with roughly 82% as singletons. The V end was cut by 3 bases, the J end by 6 bases, with 19 bases between. The CDR3 sequence is 16 residues long. Germline V gives CDR1 MNHEY, CDR2 SVGEGT. Everyone who took part was 18 to 89 years old, and they came from about two dozen US areas. Each participant's cohort was designated according to participant-reported clinical history. Cohort 3 donors were reported recovered after two negative PCRs, clearance, or symptom resolution.

This clone appeared a few times. The J gene is TRBJ2-3, the V gene TRBV6-2 or TRBV6-3; D is undetermined. Sequenced sample: PBMCs or T cells enriched from blood (not recorded which). The sequence was obtained from a man in his forties or fifties who had recovered from COVID-19. In DNA, the CDR3 is TGTGCCAGCAGTTATCGGTTCTCGCGTCTTTCCGATACGCAGTATTTT. Translating gives CASSYRFSRLSDTQYF.